These 32 T cell receptor beta chains were sequenced from one sample in a study of cytomegalovirus exposure and HLA in healthy donors. PCR primers comprised 60 Vbeta and 13 Jbeta primers. Sequenced by immunoSEQ multiplex PCR; TCRdb stores in-frame clones only, minus some. The sample gives around 100,000 clones, 60% to 85% of which show up once; roughly 5% is in the top ten. Sequenced material: PBMCs. These receptors originate from a female donor in good health and CMV-seropositive.

This chain uses TRBV9 with TRBJ1-5; D remains ambiguous. Germline V gives CDR1 SGDLS, CDR2 YYNGEE. Trimming pared 4 bases from V and 5 bases from J, leaving 10 bases between. There are 13 residues in the CDR3. CDR3 DNA: TGTGCCAGCAGCCCGGACGGGGATCAGCCCCAGCATTTT. Its protein product is CASSPDGDQPQHF.

The genes are TRBV9 and TRBJ2-7; 7 positions agree with TRBD1. The CDR3 length is 15 residues. The V segment lost 3 bases and the J segment 6 bases; nucleotides outside the gene matches: 12. Germline CDR1 SGDLS, CDR2 YYNGEE. The CDR3 protein is CASSASTGLTAEQYF. The CDR3 nucleotides are TGTGCCAGCAGCGCTTCGACAGGGCTGACGGCCGAGCAGTACTTC.

The chain employs TRBV19 and TRBJ2-5; 7 bases agree with TRBD1. The CDR3 spans 14 residues. The V and J ends lost 5 bases and 4 bases, in that order; junction bases with no gene match: 7. Germline CDR1 and CDR2: LNHDA and SQIVND (reference sequence). The DNA of the CDR3 is TGTGCCAGTAGTCCAGACAGGGTCCGAGAGACCCAGTACTTC. It specifies CASSPDRVRETQYF.

This chain connects TRBV30 to TRBJ2-7; D unresolved. Trimming took off 0 bases at V and 5 bases at J, with 11 bases between the two ends. In germline, CDR1 is GTSNPN, CDR2 SVGIG (reference sequence). This CDR3 has 13 residues. CDR3 sequence reads: CAWSVRLVDEQYF. As DNA, the CDR3 is TGTGCCTGGAGTGTACGCCTCGTAGACGAGCAGTACTTC.

The chain links TRBV5-5 to TRBJ2-5; D is unclear. This CDR3 contains 16 residues. V was cut by 0 bases and J by 0 bases, with 12 bases left in between. Germline V lookup: CDR1 SGHKS, CDR2 YYEKEE (reference sequence). CDR3 protein: CASSLVSSADQETQYF. The CDR3 coding sequence is TGTGCCAGCAGCTTGGTTTCCAGCGCCGACCAAGAGACCCAGTACTTC. Variable domain in full (rest from reference TRBV5-5 and TRBJ2-5): DAGVTQSPTHLIKTRGQQVTLRCSPISGHKSVSWYQQVLGQGPQFIFQYYEKEERGRGNFPDRFSARQFPNYSSELNVNALLLGDSALYLCASSLVSSADQETQYFGPGTRLLVL.

This chain links TRBV6-1 with TRBJ2-7, with a weak D call TRBD1 (6 bases). Germline V gene sequence: CDR1 MNHNS, CDR2 SASEGT. This CDR3 contains 15 residues. V gave up 3 bases and J gave up 2 bases, with 14 bases separating them. CDR3 region: CASSDRTVLAYEQYF. In DNA form, the CDR3 reads TGTGCCAGCAGTGACCGGACAGTCCTAGCCTACGAGCAGTACTTC.

The chain is built from TRBV7-6 and TRBJ2-1, with 9 positions matching TRBD2. The V and J ends lost 5 bases and 0 bases, in that order; junction bases with no gene match: 11. The CDR3 spans 18 residues. CDR1 SGHVS and CDR2 FNYEAQ come from the germline V gene. The CDR3 DNA sequence: TGTGCCAGCAGCCCGGAGCGGGGGGACTCCCTCTCCTACAATGAGCAGTTCTTC. Translated: CASSPERGDSLSYNEQFF. Variable domain in full (rest from reference TRBV7-6 and TRBJ2-1): GAGVSQSPRYKVTKRGQDVALRCDPISGHVSLYWYRQALGQGPEFLTYFNYEAQQDKSGLPNDRFSAERPEGSISTLTIQRTEQRDSAMYRCASSPERGDSLSYNEQFFGPGTRLTVL.

The J gene is TRBJ2-7, the V gene TRBV5-4, with 13 bases lining up with TRBD2. Germline CDR1 is SGHNT and CDR2 is YYREEE (reference sequence). This CDR3 has 16 residues. V gave up 3 bases and J gave up 3 bases; unmatched junction bases: 6. The CDR3 protein is CASSSGLAGRNYEQYF. CDR3 DNA: TGTGCCAGCAGCTCGGGACTAGCGGGGCGCAACTACGAGCAGTACTTC.

The V gene is TRBV11-1, the J gene TRBJ1-5; D remains unclear. This CDR3 region has 13 residues. Germline-derived CDR1 and CDR2 are SGHAT and FQDESV (reference sequence). V shed 0 bases and J shed 7 bases, with 7 bases lying between them. The CDR3 sequence is CASSLAPGQPQHF. DNA of the CDR3: TGTGCCAGCAGCTTAGCCCCGGGACAGCCCCAGCATTTT.

The chain links TRBV18 to TRBJ2-7, with 7 positions matching TRBD2. Germline V gene lookup returns CDR1 KGHSH and CDR2 LQKENI. With V trimmed by 5 bases and J by 2 bases, 9 bases remained unmatched. The CDR3 runs 15 residues. The CDR3 sequence is CASSTSRGVTYEQYF. The CDR3 DNA reads TGTGCCAGCTCAACCTCTCGGGGGGTTACCTACGAGCAGTACTTC.

The V call is TRBV6-6, the J call TRBJ1-2, with a tentative D call TRBD1 (5 bases). Trimming pared 5 bases from V and 4 bases from J, leaving 14 bases between. Per the germline V gene, CDR1 is MNHNY and CDR2 is SVGAGI (reference sequence). The CDR3 contains 14 residues. In nucleotides, the CDR3 is TGTGCCAGCAGTCCTCCGGGGGTGGGCTATGGCTACACCTTC. It encodes CASSPPGVGYGYTF.

The chain joins TRBV2 to TRBJ2-5; maybe TRBD2 (6 bases). Germline-derived CDR1 and CDR2 are SNHLY and FYNNEI. The CDR3 length is 13 residues. The V end was cut by 11 bases, the J end by 7 bases, with 20 bases between. The CDR3 region is CAGSPGDVRTQYF. The CDR3 DNA reads TGTGCCGGATCCCCGGGGGATGTGCGGACCCAGTACTTC. The entire variable domain, with the rest obtained from reference TRBV2 and TRBJ2-5, is as follows: EPEVTQTPSHQVTQMGQEVILRCVPISNHLYFYWYRQILGQKVEFLVSFYNNEISEKSEIFDDQFSVERPDGSNFTLKIRSTKLEDSAMYFCAGSPGDVRTQYFGPGTRLLVL.

This sequence joins TRBV2 and TRBJ2-5; 7 positions agree with TRBD2. The CDR3 sequence is 13 residues long. Trimming removed 4 bases from V and 5 bases from J; junction bases left unmatched: 4. Germline V gives CDR1 SNHLY, CDR2 FYNNEI. For the CDR3, the DNA is TGTGCCAGCAGTGGGGGACTAAGGGAGACCCAGTACTTC. Protein: CASSGGLRETQYF.

The chain is built from TRBV5-1 and TRBJ2-7, with TRBD1 matching over 9 bases. The CDR3 spans 14 residues. Germline trimming cut 8 bases from V and 0 bases from J; bases unmatched to any gene: 6. Germline V CDR1 and CDR2: SGHRS, YFSETQ. The chain's CDR3 is CASRGQGNSYEQYF. In DNA form, the CDR3 reads TGCGCCAGTCGGGGACAGGGAAACTCCTACGAGCAGTACTTC.

V gene TRBV2 combines with J gene TRBJ2-7; 10 bases align to TRBD1. J was trimmed by 4 bases and V by 6 bases; bases with no gene match: 3. Germline CDR1 and CDR2: SNHLY and FYNNEI. This CDR3 contains 13 residues. The CDR3 sequence: CASSWTGGYEQYF. CDR3 DNA sequence: TGTGCCAGCAGCTGGACAGGGGGGTACGAGCAGTACTTC.

This clone was detected a few times. In nucleotides, the CDR3 is TGCAGCGTTGGAGGCGGGAGTCTTGGCAATGAGCAGTTCTTC. As protein: CSVGGGSLGNEQFF. V is TRBV29-1 and J is TRBJ2-1; 7 nucleotides agree with TRBD2. The CDR3 length is 14 residues. Germline trimming cut 4 bases from V and 6 bases from J; bases unmatched to any gene: 9. Germline V gene data show CDR1 as SQVTM and CDR2 as ANQGSEA.

This clone was picked up one time. Other DNA variants within this sample encode the same CDR3. The V call is TRBV9, the J call TRBJ1-1, with no clear D. Germline-derived CDR1 and CDR2 are SGDLS and YYNGEE. The CDR3 extends over 13 amino acids. Trimming shortened V by 0 bases and J by 3 bases, and 6 bases separated the two germline ends. CDR3 amino acids: CASSVEGDTEAFF. CDR3 bases: TGTGCCAGCAGCGTAGAAGGAGACACTGAAGCTTTCTTT.

This clone was seen a handful of times. The gene calls are TRBV9 and TRBJ2-1, with 8 nucleotides matching TRBD1. The CDR3 consists of 12 residues. Germline V gene data show CDR1 as SGDLS and CDR2 as YYNGEE. J lost 16 bases, V lost 3 bases, and 9 bases had no gene match. The CDR3 reads CASSAWTGSLFF. CDR3 nucleotides: TGTGCCAGCAGCGCATGGACAGGGTCGCTTTTCTTC.

The V gene is TRBV10-3, the J gene TRBJ2-7; D is possibly TRBD2 (5 bases). The V gene's germline CDR1 is ENHRY and CDR2 SYGVKD. The V end lost 2 bases, the J end lost 6 bases, and 11 bases lay between the germline ends. The CDR3 is made up of 13 amino acids. DNA for the CDR3: TGTGCCATCAGTGAGCTCGACCGGGGCGAGCAGTACTTC. Translation gives CAISELDRGEQYF.

This chain links TRBV5-1 with TRBJ1-1, with D possibly being TRBD1 (6 bases). The V end lost 4 bases, the J end lost 1 base, and 8 bases lay between the germline ends. CDR3 length: 13 amino acids. Germline V lookup: CDR1 SGHRS, CDR2 YFSETQ. The CDR3 DNA reads TGCGCCAGCAGCCGGGGACAGAACACTGAAGCTTTCTTT. This encodes CASSRGQNTEAFF.

The chain combines TRBV29-1 with TRBJ2-3, with D maybe TRBD1 (5 bases). The CDR3 totals 12 residues. Germline CDR1 is SQVTM and CDR2 is ANQGSEA. Trimming stripped 2 bases from V and 4 bases from J, with 7 bases between. For the CDR3, the DNA is TGCAGCGTTGAAAGGGGCCCAGATACGCAGTATTTT. Protein sequence: CSVERGPDTQYF.

The chain joins TRBV6-5 to TRBJ2-7, with a possible D match to TRBD2 (6 bases). Germline loops: CDR1 MNHEY, CDR2 SVGAGI. The CDR3 has 13 residues. Deletions cut 6 bases from V and 1 base from J, with 10 bases between. The CDR3 loop is CASSPAGSYEQYF. The CDR3 DNA reads TGTGCCAGCAGCCCTGCGGGATCCTACGAGCAGTACTTC.

V is TRBV5-1 and J is TRBJ2-1, with 9 bases aligning to TRBD2. CDR3 size: 14 residues. In germline, CDR1 is SGHRS, CDR2 YFSETQ. Trimming took 7 bases from V and 10 from J; bases not matched to a gene: 12. The CDR3 coding sequence is TGCGCCAGCCGCCGAGTAGCGGGAGAATACGAGCAGTTCTTC. Its translation: CASRRVAGEYEQFF. The entire variable domain, with the rest obtained from reference TRBV5-1 and TRBJ2-1, is as follows: KAGVTQTPRYLIKTRGQQVTLSCSPISGHRSVSWYQQTPGQGLQFLFEYFSETQRNKGNFPGRFSGRQFSNSRSEMNVSTLELGDSALYLCASRRVAGEYEQFFGPGTRLTVL.

The rearrangement joins TRBV28 to TRBJ1-2, with no clear D. This CDR3 spans 14 amino acids. Germline assignment: CDR1 MDHEN and CDR2 SYDVKM. V was clipped by 6 bases and J by 4 bases, with 15 bases between them. CDR3 sequence: CASSWGSEGYGYTF. The CDR3 DNA follows: TGTGCCAGCAGCTGGGGAAGTGAGGGCTATGGCTACACCTTC.

The count of this clone is one. This chain links TRBV18 with TRBJ1-1; 9 positions agree with TRBD1. The CDR3 length is 14 residues. Germline loops: CDR1 KGHSH, CDR2 LQKENI. V trimming: 6 bases; J trimming: 6 bases; junction bases outside the gene matches: 8. The CDR3 reads CASSGQGNWAEAFF. The CDR3 DNA reads as TGTGCCAGCTCCGGACAGGGGAATTGGGCTGAAGCTTTCTTT.

This chain uses TRBV28 with TRBJ2-1; 11 bases align to TRBD2. The CDR3 spans 19 residues. After removal of 4 bases from V and 4 bases from J, the junction contained 15 bases not matched to a gene. Germline V lookup: CDR1 MDHEN, CDR2 SYDVKM. The CDR3 reads CASSSSRFSGRAGYNEQFF. The CDR3 DNA reads as TGTGCCAGCAGTTCTTCCCGGTTTAGCGGGAGGGCCGGGTACAATGAGCAGTTCTTC.

A word on this clone: A read error may account for a junction end that differs from germline. This chain uses TRBV7-7 with TRBJ2-7; 10 nucleotides match TRBD2. Germline V CDR1 and CDR2: SSHAT, FNYEAQ (reference sequence). This CDR3 has 15 residues. CDR3 amino acids: CASSPRSGRASEQYF. The CDR3 bases are TGTGCTAGCAGCCCTCGGAGCGGGAGGGCCTCCGAGCAGTACTTC.

The chain joins TRBV4-2 to TRBJ1-4; the match to TRBD1 covers 9 bases. The CDR3 is made up of 17 amino acids. CDR1 and CDR2 (germline): LGHNA, YNFKEQ. The V segment lost 2 bases and the J segment 4 bases; nucleotides outside the gene matches: 8. This chain's CDR3 is CASSQLPGTGINEKLFF. The CDR3 DNA sequence: TGTGCCAGCAGCCAACTCCCCGGGACAGGGATTAATGAAAAACTGTTTTTT.

As DNA, the CDR3 is TGTGCCAGCAGCCCCCGGGCTAGCGGGAGGTTGACGAACACCGGGGAGCTGTTTTTT. It is translated as CASSPRASGRLTNTGELFF. The V gene is TRBV9, the J gene TRBJ2-2; 11 nucleotides agree with TRBD2. V gave up 4 bases and J gave up 0 bases; unmatched junction bases: 11. The germline V gene has CDR1 SGDLS and CDR2 YYNGEE. The CDR3 contains 19 residues. Combining the CDR3 with reference TRBV9 and TRBJ2-2 gives the whole variable domain DSGVTQTPKHLITATGQRVTLRCSPRSGDLSVYWYQQSLDQGLQFLIQYYNGEERAKGNILERFSAQQFPDLHSELNLSSLELGDSALYFCASSPRASGRLTNTGELFFGEGSRLTVL.

The CDR3 nucleotides read TGTGCCTGGAGTGAACAGGGAAATGAAAAACTGTTTTTT. It encodes CAWSEQGNEKLFF. The V gene is TRBV30, the J gene TRBJ1-4, with D tentatively TRBD1 (6 bases). Germline V gene lookup returns CDR1 GTSNPN and CDR2 SVGIG (reference sequence). The CDR3 sequence is 13 residues long. The V end was cut by 1 base, the J end by 5 bases, with 8 bases between.

This chain joins TRBV6-1 and TRBJ1-2; TRBD1 is a possible D gene (5 bases). V shed 4 bases and J shed 3 bases, with 18 bases lying between them. The CDR3 covers 16 residues. Germline CDR1 MNHNS, CDR2 SASEGT. CDR3 amino acids: CASSGVGRAVDYGYTF. DNA for the CDR3: TGTGCCAGCAGTGGCGTGGGCAGGGCAGTGGACTATGGCTACACCTTC.

The J gene is TRBJ2-7, the V gene TRBV6-5, with 12 positions matching TRBD2. From germline, CDR1 is MNHEY and CDR2 SVGAGI. This CDR3 has 16 amino acids. The V gene end was trimmed by 0 bases and the J gene end by 4 bases; junction bases not matched to a gene: 4. CDR3 bases: TGTGCCAGCAGTTACTCCTCTAGCGGGAGGGGGTACGAGCAGTACTTC. This codes for CASSYSSSGRGYEQYF.